One sample yielded the 17 T cell receptor beta chains listed below, sequenced in a study of tumor-infiltrating lymphocytes in primary liver carcinoma (dated by TCRdb to about 2017). These reads were obtained on an Illumina HiSeq 2500. Starting from 500 to 650 ng total RNA, TCRbeta-specific cDNA was produced by reverse transcription with a constant-region primer and ProtoScript II reverse transcriptase. TCRbeta libraries were built with three nested multiplex PCR rounds, a slightly modified ARM-PCR procedure. Multiplex TRBV1-TRBV30 forward primers and a Cbeta reverse primer were used in the first two PCR rounds, each of which was run for roughly 9 cycles. Through fastp at Q25 and MiXCR, TCRdb rebuilt clones from the public reads, retaining in-frame beta chains. Entries are consolidated by CDR3 protein sequence, retaining the most common genes and DNA. The sample includes approximately 190,000 distinct CDR3 sequences, with 85% observed a single time. Around a sixth of the sample is in the top ten clones.

Total RNA and DNA were co-extracted from roughly 20-30 mg of bulk tissue with the AllPrep DNA/RNA mini kit, without cell sorting. Sequenced sample: tumor tissue from primary liver carcinoma. These TCRs come from a man aged 40-49 years with primary liver carcinoma and hepatitis B virus infection.

This chain joins TRBV11-2 and TRBJ2-4, with D unclear. The CDR3 is 14 residues long. Trimming stripped 9 bases from V and 3 bases from J, with 15 bases between. Per the germline V gene, CDR1 is SGHAT and CDR2 is FQNNGV. The CDR3 loop is CASGLEGYKNIQYF. Written as DNA, the CDR3 is TGTGCCAGTGGCTTAGAAGGCTACAAAAACATTCAGTACTTC.

Regarding this clonotype: The junction departs from the called germline gene at one end, perhaps through a read error. The chain combines TRBV29-1 with TRBJ1-5, with a weak D call TRBD1 (6 bases). The germline gives CDR1 SQVTM, CDR2 ANQGSEA. The CDR3 has 13 residues. The CDR3 here is CSIVGQINQPHNF. CDR3 bases: TGCAGTATTGTCGGACAGATCAATCAGCCCCACAATTTT.

With respect to this clonotype: A read error may produce the germline difference seen at one junction end. The genes are TRBV11-3 and TRBJ2-1; a possible D gene is TRBD2 (6 bases). Germline lookup yields CDR1 SGHNT and CDR2 YENEEA. The length of the CDR3 is 14 residues. The CDR3 DNA sequence: TGTGTCAGGAGCTTATTTCCGGACTACAATAAGCAGTTCTTC. Protein: CVRSLFPDYNKQFF. The full variable domain, rest sourced from reference TRBV11-3 and TRBJ2-1, is EAGVVQSPRYKIIEKKQPVAFWCNPISGHNTLYWYLQNLGQGPELLIRYENEEAVDDSQLPKDRFSAERLKGVDSTLKIQPAELGDSAVYLCVRSLFPDYNKQFFGPGTRLTVL.

Remarks on this clonotype: As the CDR3 is not closed by the conserved phenylalanine or tryptophan, this likely results from a read error. No DNA is shown, since the ends of the CDR3 on it are uncertain; the CDR3 is the one TCRdb lists. The rearrangement joins TRBV28 to TRBJ2-1; no DNA check was done on the table's D call, TRBD2. The germline V gene has CDR1 MDHEN and CDR2 SYDVKM. The CDR3 length is 15 residues, termini included. The CDR3 spells CASSLGSGFYNEQLL.

Concerning this clonotype: Given the absence of the conserved phenylalanine or tryptophan at the CDR3 end, a read error is likely. The rearrangement links TRBV11-1 to TRBJ1-6; D perhaps matches TRBD1 (5 bases). CDR1 SGHAT and CDR2 FQDESV come from the germline V gene (reference sequence). The CDR3 contains 13 residues. CDR3 loop: CASSRTLVSTLHY. CDR3 in DNA: TGCGCCAGCAGCCGGACACTGGTTTCAACCCTCCACTAT.

As regards this clonotype: In this CDR3 the conserved last residue, phenylalanine or tryptophan, is missing, so a read error is likely. The rearrangement links TRBV11-1 to TRBJ2-3; D possibly matches TRBD1 or TRBD2 (5 bases each). CDR1 and CDR2 from the germline V gene are SGHAT and FQDESV (reference sequence). The CDR3 consists of 19 residues. The CDR3 loop reads CVSTSGGSSVGARTDTQYV. The DNA for the CDR3 is TGTGTCAGCACCTCTGGGGGAAGCTCTGTTGGAGCCCGCACAGATACGCAGTATGTT.

V and J are TRBV29-1 and TRBJ2-3, with D maybe TRBD2 (5 bases). The germline V gene encodes CDR1 SQVTM and CDR2 ANQGSEA. This CDR3 has 14 amino acids. The CDR3 nucleotides read TGCAGTGTTTCACCCCTGTCCGGGGCAGATACGCAGTATTTT. It codes for CSVSPLSGADTQYF.

This clonotype was observed at least ten times. The V and J genes are TRBV29-1 and TRBJ2-1; D is unresolved. Germline V lookup: CDR1 SQVTM, CDR2 ANQGSEA. V was shortened by 6 bases and J by 8 bases, with 14 bases between the two germline ends. There are 12 residues in the CDR3. The CDR3 DNA is TGCAGCGTAGATTCAAGAATCCATGAGCAGTTCTTC. This encodes CSVDSRIHEQFF.

On this clonotype: Germline and junction disagree at one end, which may indicate a read error. V is TRBV29-1 and J is TRBJ2-7; 10 positions match TRBD1. The V gene's germline CDR1 is SQVTM and CDR2 ANQGSEA. This CDR3 spans 15 amino acids. The CDR3 bases are TGCATCGTTGAGGAATGGGACAGGGGAGAAGACGAGCAGTACTTC. This gives the protein CIVEEWDRGEDEQYF.

Details on this clonotype: It is likely a read error, because the conserved phenylalanine at the end of the CDR3 is missing. It is unclear where the CDR3 begins or ends on the DNA, so no DNA is shown, and the CDR3 is as TCRdb lists it. The rearrangement uses TRBV11-2 and TRBJ1-2; the D call of TRBD1 is as the table states it, not checked on the DNA. Looked up from germline, CDR1 is SGHAT and CDR2 is FQNNGV. The CDR3 is 14 residues long, ends included. CDR3 residues: CASSHPGANYGYTL.

Details on this clonotype: A much larger clone sits a single nucleotide away, making a read error possible. The chain recombines TRBV5-1 with TRBJ2-1; perhaps TRBD2 as D (6 bases). Deletions cut 2 bases from V and 4 bases from J, with 13 bases between. The CDR3 length is 15 residues. Germline CDR1 SGHRS, CDR2 YFSETQ. The chain's CDR3 is CASSFQGGAYNEQFF. The CDR3 region has the DNA TGCGCCAGCAGCTTCCAGGGCGGGGCATACAATGAGCAGTTCTTC. The complete variable domain, with remaining parts taken from reference TRBV5-1 and TRBJ2-1, reads KAGVTQTPRYLIKTRGQQVTLSCSPISGHRSVSWYQQTPGQGLQFLFEYFSETQRNKGNFPGRFSGRQFSNSRSEMNVSTLELGDSALYLCASSFQGGAYNEQFFGPGTRLTVL.

Details on this clonotype: At one boundary the junction diverges from the germline segment, which might be a read error. V usage is TRBV10-3 and J usage is TRBJ2-2; D may match TRBD1 or TRBD2 (5 bases each). From germline, CDR1 is ENHRY and CDR2 SYGVKD. This CDR3 spans 16 amino acids. The CDR3 DNA follows: TGTGCCACCAGTCCGGGACGTAACTTAGGCACCGGGGAGCTGTTATTT. Translation: CATSPGRNLGTGELLF.

V usage is TRBV4-3 and J usage is TRBJ1-6; D may be TRBD1 (6 bases). In germline, CDR1 is LGHNA, CDR2 YSLEER. V lost 5 bases and J lost 7, with 18 bases in between. The CDR3 has 16 amino acids. The CDR3 sequence: CASSSRDKGRNSPLHF. The CDR3 DNA is TGCGCCAGCAGCTCTCGGGACAAGGGAAGGAATTCACCCCTCCACTTT.

This clonotype was seen at least ten times. The chain employs TRBV6-6 and TRBJ2-1; D not resolved. Germline CDR1 reads MNHNY; CDR2 reads SVGAGI (reference sequence). Trimming removed 7 bases at V and 1 base at J, with 8 bases between. This CDR3 is 13 amino acids long. The CDR3 loop reads CASTSQSYNEQFF. CDR3 DNA: TGTGCCAGCACGAGTCAGTCCTACAATGAGCAGTTCTTC.

As concerns this clonotype: Just one base apart from a much larger clone, this may be a read error. Because the CDR3 is missing its conserved closing phenylalanine or tryptophan, this is likely a read error. This chain connects TRBV30 to TRBJ2-7, with 7 bases matching TRBD1. J was trimmed by 2 bases and V by 0 bases; bases with no gene match: 4. Germline CDR1 reads GTSNPN; CDR2 reads SVGIG (reference sequence). This CDR3 region has 14 residues. The CDR3 sequence: CAWSVLQGAYEQYL. Here the CDR3 DNA reads TGTGCCTGGAGTGTACTGCAGGGGGCCTACGAGCAGTACTTA.

Details on this clonotype: The final CDR3 position lacks the conserved phenylalanine or tryptophan, pointing to a likely read error. The rearrangement joins TRBV5-1 to TRBJ1-3; D is undetermined. The germline V gene has CDR1 SGHRS and CDR2 YFSETQ. CDR3 length equals 16 residues. For the CDR3, the DNA is TGCGCCAGTAGCTTGGACGGGCAGAACCCTGGAAACACCATATATCTT. It codes for CASSLDGQNPGNTIYL.

The chain combines TRBV13 with TRBJ2-3; 7 bases match TRBD2. The V gene end was trimmed by 6 bases and the J gene end by 14 bases; junction bases not matched to a gene: 20. CDR1 and CDR2 (germline): PRHDT, FYEKMQ (reference sequence). The CDR3 is 15 residues long. The CDR3 region is CASSQGGRGTDTRYF. The CDR3 region has the DNA TGTGCCAGCAGTCAAGGAGGGAGGGGCACAGATACACGGTATTTT.